Sequencing of this T cell receptor (beta chain) was carried out in a study of blood T cell repertoires in COVID-19. The CDR3 has 13 residues. CDR1 MDHEN and CDR2 SYDVKM come from the germline V gene. With 5 bases removed from V and 7 bases from J, the gap between germline ends came to 12 bases. Authors' analysis steps: For nucleated cells, counts were estimated from reference gene primer amplification. Assay: immunoSEQ multiplex PCR; the TCRdb copy retains only in-frame clones and omits some. That table gives V, J and clone size, and the DNA gave D and trimming. The sample includes about 220,000 clones, roughly 84% of them seen just once.

Sample: peripheral blood. The chain joins TRBV28 to TRBJ1-3; D unresolved. This TCR was sampled from a woman aged 25 to 39 who had recovered from COVID-19. This chain's CDR3 is CASSARSLNTIYF. CDR3 DNA sequence: TGTGCCAGCAGTGCTAGGAGTCTGAACACCATATATTTT.